The table lists the clone carrying this T cell receptor beta chain with many counts. Its antigen remains unknown. Unique molecular identifiers tagged every individual TCR cDNA molecule. In TCRdb, the 5' RACE reads were re-called with MiXCR into one record per CDR3 protein. The sample consists of about 23,000 distinct CDR3 sequences, roughly 4.8% of them appearing once. The CDR3 runs to 14 residues. Trimming left V 4 bases short and J 0 bases short, with 7 bases between. CDR1 and CDR2 (germline): SNHLY, FYNNEI. The data were taken from a study of spatial heterogeneity in lung cancer. Study-wide results and limits: Follow-up blood showed ubiquitous expanded tumor TCRs less than blood at resection did.

Time point given: sample taken at primary tumor resection. Extraction of whole RNA from tumor, nontumor lung or frozen PBMC preceded unsorted sequencing. The donor population consisted of approximately 70 patients with untreated, early-stage non-small cell lung cancer. This material consisted of PBMCs, taken at surgery. J is TRBJ1-3 and V is TRBV2, with D unresolved. This clonotype was obtained from a male donor with early-stage non-small cell lung cancer. The CDR3 spells CASSAQFSGNTIYF. The CDR3 nucleotides read TGTGCCAGCAGTGCTCAGTTCTCTGGAAACACCATATATTTT.